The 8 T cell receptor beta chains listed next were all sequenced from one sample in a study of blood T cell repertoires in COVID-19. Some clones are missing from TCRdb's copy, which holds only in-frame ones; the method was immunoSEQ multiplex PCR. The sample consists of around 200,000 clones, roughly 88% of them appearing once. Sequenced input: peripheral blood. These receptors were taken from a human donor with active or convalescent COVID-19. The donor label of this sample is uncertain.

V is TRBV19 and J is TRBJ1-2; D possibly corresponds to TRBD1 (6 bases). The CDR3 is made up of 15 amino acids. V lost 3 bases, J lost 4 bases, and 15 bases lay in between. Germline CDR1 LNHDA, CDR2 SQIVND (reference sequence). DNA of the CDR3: TGTGCCAGTAGTATCCCCGGGGGGGCGAGCTATGGCTACACCTTC. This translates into CASSIPGGASYGYTF.

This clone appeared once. Written as DNA, the CDR3 is TGTGCCAGCAGTGAATGGGACAGGGGGTCTTATGGCTACACCTTC. This codes for CASSEWDRGSYGYTF. V is TRBV2 and J is TRBJ1-2; 11 bases match TRBD1. The CDR3 contains 15 residues. With V trimmed by 2 bases and J by 5 bases, 4 bases remained unmatched. CDR1 SNHLY and CDR2 FYNNEI come from the germline V gene.

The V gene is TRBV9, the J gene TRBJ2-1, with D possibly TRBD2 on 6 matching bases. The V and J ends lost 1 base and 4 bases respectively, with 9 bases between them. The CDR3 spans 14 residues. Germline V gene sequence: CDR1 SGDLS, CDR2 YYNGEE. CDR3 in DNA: TGTGCCAGCAGCGTACCAGGGACTTACAATGAGCAGTTCTTC. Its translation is CASSVPGTYNEQFF.

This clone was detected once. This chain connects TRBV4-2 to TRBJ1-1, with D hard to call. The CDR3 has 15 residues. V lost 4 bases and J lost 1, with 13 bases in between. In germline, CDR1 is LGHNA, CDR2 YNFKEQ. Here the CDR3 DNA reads TGTGCCAGCAGCCTTTCCACTACGGGGAACACTGAAGCTTTCTTT. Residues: CASSLSTTGNTEAFF.

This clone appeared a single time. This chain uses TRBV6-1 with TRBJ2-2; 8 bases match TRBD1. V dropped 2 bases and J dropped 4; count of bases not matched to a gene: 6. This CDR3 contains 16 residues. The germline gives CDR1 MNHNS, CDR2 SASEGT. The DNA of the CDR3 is TGTGCCAGCAGTGAACAGGGGGCGTATCCCACCGGGGAGCTGTTTTTT. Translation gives CASSEQGAYPTGELFF.

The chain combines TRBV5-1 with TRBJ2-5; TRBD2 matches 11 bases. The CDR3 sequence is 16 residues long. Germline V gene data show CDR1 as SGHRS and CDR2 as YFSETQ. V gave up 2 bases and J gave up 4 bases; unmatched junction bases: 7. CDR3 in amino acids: CASSFSPLAGVETQYF. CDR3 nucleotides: TGCGCCAGCAGCTTTTCCCCACTAGCGGGAGTAGAGACCCAGTACTTC. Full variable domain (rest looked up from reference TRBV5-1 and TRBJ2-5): KAGVTQTPRYLIKTRGQQVTLSCSPISGHRSVSWYQQTPGQGLQFLFEYFSETQRNKGNFPGRFSGRQFSNSRSEMNVSTLELGDSALYLCASSFSPLAGVETQYFGPGTRLLVL.

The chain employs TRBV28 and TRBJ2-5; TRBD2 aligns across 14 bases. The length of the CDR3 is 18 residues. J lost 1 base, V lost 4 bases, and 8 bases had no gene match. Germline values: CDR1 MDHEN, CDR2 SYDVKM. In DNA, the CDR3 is TGTGCCAGCAGTTCCCCCTGGACTAGCGGGGGGTTCCAAGAGACCCAGTACTTC. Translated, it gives CASSSPWTSGGFQETQYF.

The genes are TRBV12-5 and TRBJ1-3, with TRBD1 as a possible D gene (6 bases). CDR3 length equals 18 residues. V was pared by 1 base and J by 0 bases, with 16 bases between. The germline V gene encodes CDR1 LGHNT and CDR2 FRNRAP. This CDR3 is CASGLAIRAGASGNTIYF. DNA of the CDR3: TGTGCTAGTGGTTTGGCCATCCGGGCGGGGGCCTCTGGAAACACCATATATTTT.